The rows below give T cell receptor beta chains drawn from one sample of a study of vaccination effects on CD4 cells after COVID-19. Their specific antigens are unknown. The assay was immunoSEQ multiplex PCR, and TCRdb's table has in-frame clones only and misses some. This sample yields tens of thousands of clones, of which approximately 70% are seen a single time; about 8% belongs to the top ten. The sequencing used CD4+ T cells from PBMCs cultured without peptide, collected after COVID-19 vaccination. The receptor source for this set is a human donor who received a COVID-19 vaccine. Each CDR3 is given with its conserved first and last residue. The D gene is left open where the match is weak. For some rows the clone size is stated as once, few or many, or as a class when expanded; others skip it.

j_call v_call clone_size d_call cdr3_nt cdr3_aa
TRBJ1-2 TRBV10-3 . . TGTGCCATCAGTGAGGGGGCAGGTTCTTCAGCTAACTATGGCTACACCTTC CAISEGAGSSANYGYTF
TRBJ2-7 TRBV6-5 few TRBD2 TGTGCCAGCAGGCTTGCGGGAGGGGATGACGAGCAGTACTTC CASRLAGGDDEQYF
TRBJ2-7 TRBV5-1 few TRBD1 TGCGCCAGCAGCACGGGACAGGGGGCCTACGAGCAGTACTTC CASSTGQGAYEQYF
TRBJ1-2 TRBV27 . . TGTGCCAGCAGTTTAAGCCGTTACACCTATGGCTACACCTTC CASSLSRYTYGYTF
TRBJ2-7 TRBV18 . TRBD2 TGTGCCAGCTCACCAATCCCCGGGACTAAGCACTACGAGCAGTACTTC CASSPIPGTKHYEQYF
TRBJ2-7 TRBV4-2 . . TGTGCCAGCAGCCAACCGACTGTAAACTACGAGCAGTACTTC CASSQPTVNYEQYF
TRBJ1-5 TRBV7-9 few . TGTGCCAGCAGCGCGGGATCGACAGACCTGAATCAGCCCCAGCATTTT CASSAGSTDLNQPQHF
TRBJ2-5 TRBV5-4 . . TGTGCCAGCAGCTTGGAAGGCGCAGGGACGGAGACCCAGTACTTC CASSLEGAGTETQYF
TRBJ1-4 TRBV5-6 . . TGTGCCAGCAGCTTGGGAACAGCCTCTAATGAAAAACTGTTTTTT CASSLGTASNEKLFF
TRBJ2-7 TRBV2 . . TGTGCCAGCAGCCTCAACTACGAGCAGTACTTC CASSLNYEQYF
TRBJ1-1 TRBV19 . . TGTGCCAGTAGTATAAGAAGGGGCGGTATCTTTACTGAAGCTTTCTTT CASSIRRGGIFTEAFF
TRBJ1-1 TRBV5-1 . . TGCGCCAGCAGCTTGTCTCAGGGCACGGGGGAAGCTTTCTTT CASSLSQGTGEAFF
TRBJ1-5 TRBV18 few . TGTGCCAGCGGAGCCCCAGATCAGCCCCAGCATTTT CASGAPDQPQHF
TRBJ2-7 TRBV10-1 . TRBD1 TGCGCCAGCAGTGCCCGGTCCGGACAGGGGGAATACGAGCAGTACTTC CASSARSGQGEYEQYF
TRBJ2-7 TRBV2 . TRBD2 TGTGCCAGCAGGACTAGCGGCTACGAGCAGTACTTC CASRTSGYEQYF
TRBJ1-2 TRBV2 . . TGTGCCAGCAGTGAATCCGGCAGGCGAACGTATGGCTACACCTTC CASSESGRRTYGYTF
TRBJ2-2 TRBV5-1 once TRBD1 TGCGCCAGCAGATGGACAGGGGAATCCGGGGAGCTGTTTTTT CASRWTGESGELFF
TRBJ1-3 TRBV6-6 few . TGTGCCAGCAGACCACAGGACCTCTCTGGAAACACCATATATTTT CASRPQDLSGNTIYF
TRBJ2-7 TRBV5-1 few . TGCGCCAGCAGCTTCATGCTATCGGGGGTCTACGAGCAGTACTTC CASSFMLSGVYEQYF
TRBJ2-1 TRBV5-8 . TRBD1 TGTGCCAGCAGCTCCGGGACAGCCCCCTCCTACAATGAGCAGTTCTTC CASSSGTAPSYNEQFF
TRBJ1-5 TRBV3-1/TRBV3-2 . . TGTGCCAGCAGCCAAGATCGACATCAGCCCCAGCATTTT CASSQDRHQPQHF
TRBJ2-3 TRBV5-4 . TRBD2 TGTGCCAGCAGCTTTGGTGGGACTAGCGGGAGTAGCGATACGCAGTATTTT CASSFGGTSGSSDTQYF
TRBJ1-2 TRBV30 . . TGTGCCTGGAGCGACCGGGGTACTCATCTTAACTATGGCTACACCTTC CAWSDRGTHLNYGYTF
TRBJ1-5 TRBV4-1 few TRBD1 TGCGCCAGCAGCCACGTGACAGGGGGCGGGAACAATCAGCCCCAGCATTTT CASSHVTGGGNNQPQHF
TRBJ2-5 TRBV5-1 . TRBD1 TGCGCCAGCAGCCCCGGGGACAGGGGGGAAGAGACCCAGTACTTC CASSPGDRGEETQYF
TRBJ2-7 TRBV3-1/TRBV3-2 . . TGTGCCAGCAGCCAAGTAAGGTCACGGGAGCAGTACTTC CASSQVRSREQYF
TRBJ1-6 TRBV9 few . TGTGCCAGCAGCCCCAGCCAGACAGTCCTGCGTTCACCCCTCCACTTT CASSPSQTVLRSPLHF
TRBJ2-3 TRBV5-5 . . TGTGCCAGCAGCCAACTAGACAGGGATACGCAGTATTTT CASSQLDRDTQYF
TRBJ1-4 TRBV7-9 . . TGTGCCAGCAGCCCGACGGACGGGAGCGAAAAACTGTTTTTT CASSPTDGSEKLFF
TRBJ2-7 TRBV7-2 . TRBD2 TGTGCCAGCAGCTTTAGCGGGAGGGGAGTCGACGAGCAGTACTTC CASSFSGRGVDEQYF
TRBJ1-2 TRBV6-5 . TRBD1 TGTGCCAGCAGCCTGGACAGGGGGTCGGGTGGCTACACCTTC CASSLDRGSGGYTF
TRBJ1-1 TRBV7-8 . . TGTGCCAGCAGCTTACAGAGGGGTACTGAAGCTTTCTTT CASSLQRGTEAFF
TRBJ1-2 TRBV2 . TRBD1 TGTGCCGCCCAACAGGGTGCCCGCCAGGGGGGGGGCTACACCTTC CAAQQGARQGGGYTF
TRBJ1-1 TRBV18 . TRBD1 TGTGCCAGCTCACCGGGGACAGGGGGCGGCGGGAGCACTGAAGCTTTCTTT CASSPGTGGGGSTEAFF
TRBJ2-2 TRBV2 . . TGTGCCAGCAGGGAAACCGGGGAGCTGTTTTTT CASRETGELFF
TRBJ2-1 TRBV5-1 . TRBD2 TGCGCCAGCAGCCTTACTAGCGGGAGGGCCGATGAGCAGTTCTTC CASSLTSGRADEQFF
TRBJ1-6 TRBV7-9 . . TGTGCCAGCAGCTTAGAGGGGAATTCACCCCTCCACTTT CASSLEGNSPLHF
TRBJ2-7 TRBV10-3 . TRBD1 TGTGCCATCAGGCCTGGACAGGATTACTACGAGCAGTACTTC CAIRPGQDYYEQYF
TRBJ2-7 TRBV2 few . TGTGCCAGCAGTGAAAAGGTCCTGGTTCGCTACGAGCAGTACTTC CASSEKVLVRYEQYF
TRBJ1-4 TRBV5-4 . . TGTGCCAGCAGCCGGTCTTCTAATGAAAAACTGTTTTTT CASSRSSNEKLFF
TRBJ1-2 TRBV10-2 . . TGCGCCAGCAGTGAGGGGGGCAACTATGGCTACACCTTC CASSEGGNYGYTF